This TCR beta chain was documented in a study of shared clonotypes between healthy human individuals. Study-wide results and limits: A limitation of the genetic and exposure-history diversity represented arose from few donors.

The assay ran at deep level. Genomic DNA belonging to each subset was distributed in equal measure over several immunoSEQ plates. Data came from immunoSEQ multiplex PCR; TCRdb stores just in-frame clones and leaves some out. The sample comprises approximately 2,000,000 clones, roughly 92% of which are singletons, and roughly 0.34% rests with the top ten. Germline assignment: CDR1 MNHEY and CDR2 SMNVEV (reference sequence). With 2 bases removed from V and 7 bases from J, the gap between germline ends came to 12 bases. There are 14 residues in the CDR3. Points on this clone: Its antigen is still unknown.

The chain carries TRBV27 and TRBJ2-1; D gene unclear. This receptor was taken from a man aged 18 to 30 in good health. Some clones in this sample may be carry-over from other donors' samples. The sample consisted of naive CD4+ T cells from PBMCs. This sample's subset: CD45RA+ positively selected. For the CDR3, the DNA is TGTGCCAGCAGTTTACCGACTCGGCGGAATGAGCAGTTCTTC. It encodes CASSLPTRRNEQFF.